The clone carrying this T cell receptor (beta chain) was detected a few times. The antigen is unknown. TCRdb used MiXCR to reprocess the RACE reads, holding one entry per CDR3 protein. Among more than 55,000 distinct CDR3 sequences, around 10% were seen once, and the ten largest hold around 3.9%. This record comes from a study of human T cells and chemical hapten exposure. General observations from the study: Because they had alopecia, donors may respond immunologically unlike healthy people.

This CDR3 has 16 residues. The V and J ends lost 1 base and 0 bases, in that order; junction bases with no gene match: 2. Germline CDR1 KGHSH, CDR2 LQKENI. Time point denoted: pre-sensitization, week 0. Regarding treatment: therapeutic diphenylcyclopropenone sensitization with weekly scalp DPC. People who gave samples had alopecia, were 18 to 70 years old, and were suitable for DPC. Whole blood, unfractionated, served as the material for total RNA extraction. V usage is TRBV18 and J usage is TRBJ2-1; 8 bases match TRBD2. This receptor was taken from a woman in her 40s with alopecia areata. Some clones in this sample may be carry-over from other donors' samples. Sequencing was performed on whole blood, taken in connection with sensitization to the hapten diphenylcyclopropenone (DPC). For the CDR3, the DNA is TGTGCCAGCTCACCACTACTAGCGGCCTCCTACAATGAGCAGTTCTTC. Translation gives CASSPLLAASYNEQFF.